This TCR beta chain is from a study of T cell responses to AZD1222 COVID-19 vaccine. Points on this clone: What it binds is not known.

Whole-study results and caveats: Only six or seven AZD1222 recipients tested seropositive at baseline. A reported finding is that nearly half of spike-specific TCRs target unmutated variant regions.

Libraries were prepared by immunoSEQ multiplex PCR; TCRdb keeps only in-frame clonotypes and omits some of them. The table has about 96,000 clones, roughly 90% seen once. V dropped 7 bases and J dropped 1 base, with 28 bases sitting between them. The CDR3 consists of 20 residues. Looked up from germline, CDR1 is MDHEN and CDR2 is SYDVKM. This sequence originates from an adult in good health. The chain recombines TRBV28 with TRBJ2-2, with D perhaps TRBD2 (6 bases). The sample was peripheral blood, taken on day 0 of AZD1222 vaccination. Here the CDR3 reads CASTKLRLRDPGRNTGELFF. The CDR3 DNA sequence: TGTGCCAGCACCAAATTGAGGTTGCGGGACCCTGGTAGGAACACCGGGGAGCTGTTTTTT.